The 18 T cell receptor beta chains below were found in one sample sequenced in a study of cytomegalovirus exposure and HLA in healthy donors (dated by TCRdb to 2016 to 2017). Receptors were amplified or captured by the immunoSEQ multiplex PCR assay. For the multiplex PCR, a mixture combining 60 forward primers for TCR Vbeta segments and 13 reverse primers for TCR Jbeta segments was used. In its TCRdb copy, this immuneACCESS table keeps in-frame sequences only and misses some clones. Where compared with another copy, unresolved V genes explain less than half of these, and the others have no known cause. The sample profile shows some 180,000 clones; about 85% of them were found once. Around 1.4% of the sample is taken by the ten largest. Sequencing input: PBMCs. Every receptor here comes from a girl aged 10 to 17 in good health and CMV-seropositive.

This clone was detected a few times. This chain connects TRBV7-6 to TRBJ1-4; TRBD1 is a possible D gene (5 bases). This CDR3 has 15 amino acids. Trimming took 1 base from V and 2 from J, leaving 8 bases between them. Per the germline V gene, CDR1 is SGHVS and CDR2 is FNYEAQ. CDR3 loop: CASSLVGGTNEKLFF. CDR3 sequence (DNA): TGTGCCAGCAGCTTAGTTGGGGGGACTAATGAAAAACTGTTTTTT. The whole variable domain, remainder taken from reference TRBV7-6 and TRBJ1-4, is GAGVSQSPRYKVTKRGQDVALRCDPISGHVSLYWYRQALGQGPEFLTYFNYEAQQDKSGLPNDRFSAERPEGSISTLTIQRTEQRDSAMYRCASSLVGGTNEKLFFGSGTQLSVL.

The chain couples TRBV27 to TRBJ2-5, with D possibly matching TRBD2 (6 bases). Looked up from germline, CDR1 is MNHEY and CDR2 is SMNVEV (reference sequence). The CDR3 totals 14 residues. V shed 1 base and J shed 3 bases, with 9 bases lying between them. The CDR3 reads CASSLWSGEETQYF. The CDR3 DNA reads TGTGCCAGCAGTTTATGGTCGGGAGAAGAGACCCAGTACTTC.

This chain joins TRBV6-5 and TRBJ2-7, with a weak D call TRBD2 (6 bases). Trimming took off 0 bases at V and 0 bases at J, with 9 bases between the two ends. CDR1 is MNHEY, CDR2 SVGAGI, per germline. This CDR3 region has 15 residues. CDR3 in DNA: TGTGCCAGCAGTTACTCGGCTAGCGCCTCCTACGAGCAGTACTTC. Protein product: CASSYSASASYEQYF.

Only a few counts were recorded for this clone. The rearrangement uses TRBV6-1 and TRBJ1-1; 9 positions match TRBD1. Germline loops: CDR1 MNHNS, CDR2 SASEGT. The CDR3 loop spans 16 amino acids. V was pared by 2 bases and J by 0 bases, with 4 bases of the junction left unmatched. DNA of the CDR3: TGTGCCAGCAGTGAATTCCGGGACAGGGTGAACACTGAAGCTTTCTTT. Residues: CASSEFRDRVNTEAFF.

The chain recombines TRBV21-1 with TRBJ1-2; the table's D gene call, TRBD1, was not cross checked with the DNA. TRBV21-1 is reported as a pseudogene. This CDR3 has 13 residues. CDR3 loop: CASSSRDRYGYTF. The CDR3, as DNA: TGTGCCAGCAGTAGCCGTGACAGATATGGCTACACCTTC.

V gene TRBV10-3 combines with J gene TRBJ2-1; TRBD2 matches at 9 bases. The V gene end was trimmed by 3 bases and the J gene end by 5 bases; junction bases not matched to a gene: 14. Looked up from germline, CDR1 is ENHRY and CDR2 is SYGVKD. The CDR3 length is 18 residues. Here the CDR3 reads CAISDSRGGRAANNEQFF. The CDR3 DNA sequence: TGTGCCATCAGTGACAGCCGTGGCGGGAGGGCCGCTAACAATGAGCAGTTCTTC.

CDR3 residues: CASSQRGTGGDGELFF. CDR3 nucleotides: TGTGCCAGCAGCCAGCGCGGGACAGGGGGCGACGGGGAGCTGTTTTTT. The rearrangement uses TRBV5-4 and TRBJ2-2; TRBD1 matches at 12 bases. Germline V gives CDR1 SGHNT, CDR2 YYREEE (reference sequence). V lost 4 bases, J lost 7 bases, and 8 bases stayed unmatched. This CDR3 contains 16 residues.

CDR3 nucleotide sequence: TGTGCCTGGAGTAACGGCAGGGGGGATGAAAAACTGTTTTTT. Its translation: CAWSNGRGDEKLFF. V gene TRBV30 combines with J gene TRBJ1-4, with TRBD1 matching 7 bases. Germline CDR1 and CDR2: GTSNPN and SVGIG (reference sequence). The CDR3 covers 14 residues. J lost 6 bases, V lost 2 bases, and 6 bases had no gene match. The whole variable domain, remainder taken from reference TRBV30 and TRBJ1-4, is SQTIHQWPATLVQPVGSPLSLECTVEGTSNPNLYWYRQAAGRGLQLLFYSVGIGQISSEVPQNLSASRPQDRQFILSSKKLLLSDSGFYLCAWSNGRGDEKLFFGSGTQLSVL.

Concerning this clone itself: Germline is not matched at one junction end, which may reflect a read error. This chain links TRBV29-1 with TRBJ1-1; TRBD1 matches 11 bases. Germline lookup yields CDR1 SQVTM and CDR2 ANQGSEA. The CDR3 loop spans 14 amino acids. The CDR3 spells CSVEGRTGGNVAFF. CDR3 coding DNA: TGCAGCGTAGAAGGTAGGACAGGGGGCAATGTCGCTTTCTTT.

This chain's CDR3 is CASSLYGVQGSYSNQPQHF. The CDR3 DNA reads TGTGCCAGCAGTTTATATGGGGTTCAGGGCAGCTATAGCAATCAGCCCCAGCATTTT. The rearrangement links TRBV27 to TRBJ1-5, with a weak D call TRBD1 (5 bases). Germline V gives CDR1 MNHEY, CDR2 SMNVEV (reference sequence). Trimming pared 1 base from V and 0 bases from J, leaving 19 bases between. The CDR3 covers 19 residues.

This chain links TRBV25-1 with TRBJ2-3; a possible D gene is TRBD2 (7 bases). CDR1 and CDR2 (germline): MGHDK, SYGVNS. V lost 0 bases and J lost 6, with 16 bases in between. The CDR3 runs 16 residues. Here the CDR3 DNA reads TGTGCCAGCAGTGAATATGGGGGGGCGATGCGGGATACGCAGTATTTT. Its protein product is CASSEYGGAMRDTQYF.

The CDR3 sequence: CASSLVAGGPKSEQFF. The CDR3 nucleotides read TGTGCCAGCAGTTTAGTAGCGGGAGGGCCTAAGAGTGAGCAGTTCTTC. V is TRBV27 and J is TRBJ2-1, with 11 nucleotides matching TRBD2. J was trimmed by 9 bases and V by 2 bases; bases with no gene match: 9. CDR1 and CDR2 (germline): MNHEY, SMNVEV (reference sequence). This CDR3 region has 16 residues.

The chain links TRBV5-4 to TRBJ1-2; 7 positions match TRBD1. The CDR3 is made up of 15 amino acids. After removal of 0 bases from V and 4 bases from J, the junction contained 6 bases not matched to a gene. From germline, CDR1 is SGHNT and CDR2 YYREEE (reference sequence). The CDR3 sequence is CASSLGRQGPYGYTF. Written as DNA, the CDR3 is TGTGCCAGCAGCTTGGGCCGACAGGGTCCCTATGGCTACACCTTC.

The CDR3 loop is CASSAGQGLGYTF. Here the CDR3 DNA reads TGTGCCAGCAGTGCGGGACAGGGGCTCGGCTACACCTTC. The chain joins TRBV2 to TRBJ1-2; 10 bases align to TRBD1. V trimming: 4 bases; J trimming: 8 bases; junction bases outside the gene matches: 4. Germline V CDR1 and CDR2: SNHLY, FYNNEI. There are 13 residues in the CDR3.

A few counts support this clone. The chain recombines TRBV30 with TRBJ2-5; TRBD2 aligns across 9 bases. The CDR3 covers 14 residues. Per the germline V gene, CDR1 is GTSNPN and CDR2 is SVGIG (reference sequence). J was trimmed by 5 bases and V by 0 bases; bases with no gene match: 4. The CDR3 nucleotides are TGTGCCTGGAGTGTAGCGGGAGGATTGGAGACCCAGTACTTC. Its translation is CAWSVAGGLETQYF.

This clone has a handful of counts. The chain is built from TRBV7-9 and TRBJ1-1; TRBD1 agrees at 7 bases. The ends lost 4 bases at V and 0 bases at J; junction bases unmatched: 5. The CDR3 spans 15 residues. The germline gives CDR1 SEHNR, CDR2 FQNEAQ (reference sequence). The CDR3 region has the DNA TGTGCCAGCAGCTGGGGACAGCCACTGAACACTGAAGCTTTCTTT. It is translated as CASSWGQPLNTEAFF.

The chain combines TRBV7-2 with TRBJ2-3, with a possible D match to TRBD2 (7 bases). Trimming pared 4 bases from V and 2 bases from J, leaving 16 bases between. This CDR3 has 16 amino acids. CDR1 SGHTA and CDR2 FQGNSA come from the germline V gene. Here the CDR3 reads CASSWGGRGPTDTQYF. As DNA, the CDR3 is TGTGCCAGCAGCTGGGGGGGGCGGGGTCCCACAGATACGCAGTATTTT.

The chain carries TRBV28 and TRBJ2-7, with 9 bases matching TRBD1. V shed 6 bases, J shed 3 bases, and the junction held 6 bases outside the gene matches. There are 14 residues in the CDR3. The germline CDR1 and CDR2 sequences are MDHEN and SYDVKM. In DNA, the CDR3 is TGTGCCAGCAGCTTGACAGGGGGTATCTACGAGCAGTACTTC. Protein: CASSLTGGIYEQYF.